The 26 T cell receptor beta chains below were found in one sample sequenced in a study of CXCR3-negative and CXCR3-positive naive CD8 T cells. Researchers prepared the TRB cDNA libraries using 5' RACE with UMI labels. For each CDR3 protein, TCRdb gives one entry from its re-call of the 5' RACE reads, without DNA. The sample totals some 6,700 distinct CDR3 sequences. The specimen sequenced was naive CXCR3- CD8+ T cells from blood. Described subset: CD45RO-CCR7+CD27+CD95- naive CD8+ T cells lacking CXCR3 (TNR3-). The receptors here all came from a human donor in good health. Some clones in this sample may be carry-over from other donors' samples.

The chain combines TRBV2 with TRBJ1-6. Germline CDR1 SNHLY, CDR2 FYNNEI. The CDR3 is 17 amino acids. CDR3 amino acids: CASRDVRISEYNSPLHF.

Frequency places this clonotype as medium-sized. This chain links TRBV29-1 with TRBJ1-1; TCRdb calls TRBD1, which cannot be checked without DNA. Germline CDR1 SQVTM, CDR2 ANQGSEA. The CDR3 loop spans 14 amino acids. Here the CDR3 reads CSVEGTGLDTEAFF.

The chain uses TRBV21-1 and TRBJ1-2. TRBV21-1 is a documented pseudogene. This CDR3 region has 16 residues. CDR3 sequence reads: CASSIPKTAGNYGYTF.

The chain employs TRBV6-1 and TRBJ1-1. The CDR3 length is 14 residues. The germline CDR1 and CDR2 sequences are MNHNS and SASEGT. This chain's CDR3 is CASKKTETNTEAFF.

This clonotype is classed as medium-sized (0.01 to 0.1%) by frequency. This chain connects TRBV7-2 to TRBJ2-7; the D gene TCRdb calls, TRBD2, cannot be checked with no DNA. Germline V gene sequence: CDR1 SGHTA, CDR2 FQGNSA. CDR3 length: 13 amino acids. The CDR3 is CASSAGLLYEQYF.

This clonotype is called medium-sized based on its frequency. The V and J genes are TRBV7-9 and TRBJ2-7; the D call from TCRdb, TRBD1, cannot be confirmed without DNA. This CDR3 has 15 amino acids. Looked up from germline, CDR1 is SEHNR and CDR2 is FQNEAQ (reference sequence). This CDR3 is CASSPVTGRSREQYF.

This clonotype is deemed medium-sized by its frequency. The V call is TRBV28, the J call TRBJ2-1. The germline V gene encodes CDR1 MDHEN and CDR2 SYDVKM. CDR3 length equals 12 residues. The CDR3 loop reads CASSLWGSEQFF. Variable domain in full (rest from reference TRBV28 and TRBJ2-1): DVKVTQSSRYLVKRTGEKVFLECVQDMDHENMFWYRQDPGLGLRLIYFSYDVKMKEKGDIPEGYSVSREKKERFSLILESASTNQTSMYLCASSLWGSEQFFGPGTRLTVL.

The rearrangement links TRBV4-1 to TRBJ2-7; there is no DNA to check the TCRdb D call of TRBD1. The CDR3 covers 15 residues. CDR1 is MGHRA, CDR2 YSYEKL, per germline. This CDR3 is CASSRGQGAKYEQYF.

Measured by frequency, this clonotype is medium-sized. The chain employs TRBV28 and TRBJ1-5; TCRdb's assignment of TRBD1 cannot be checked, as there is no DNA. Germline CDR1 reads MDHEN; CDR2 reads SYDVKM. The CDR3 has 15 residues. The CDR3 here is CASALTGIRNQPQHF.

This rearrangement joins TRBV29-1 to TRBJ1-2; TCRdb designates TRBD1, a call that cannot be tested without DNA. This CDR3 contains 12 residues. Germline assignment: CDR1 SQVTM and CDR2 ANQGSEA. The CDR3 sequence is CSVGDRDPGYTF.

The chain is built from TRBV14 and TRBJ2-1; without DNA, the TCRdb call of TRBD1 cannot be checked. CDR3 length: 13 residues. CDR1 and CDR2 (germline): SGHDN, FVKESK. CDR3 loop: CGRGQGPYNEQFF.

This clonotype is identified as medium-sized from frequency. The gene calls are TRBV29-1 and TRBJ2-3; the TRBD1 assignment by TCRdb is unverifiable without DNA. The CDR3 loop spans 15 amino acids. Per the germline V gene, CDR1 is SQVTM and CDR2 is ANQGSEA. The CDR3 here is CSVEKGHPSTDTQYF.

J is TRBJ2-7 and V is TRBV30; there is no DNA to check the TCRdb D call of TRBD1. Germline V gene sequence: CDR1 GTSNPN, CDR2 SVGIG (reference sequence). This CDR3 is 16 amino acids long. CDR3: CAWSVLPSIQGSEQYF.

The chain recombines TRBV29-1 with TRBJ2-5; checking the TCRdb D call of TRBD1 is not possible without DNA. The CDR3 is 13 amino acids. Germline V gives CDR1 SQVTM, CDR2 ANQGSEA. CDR3: CSVEGGTQETQYF.

In terms of frequency, this clonotype is medium-sized. The gene calls are TRBV29-1 and TRBJ2-7; without DNA, the TCRdb call of TRBD1 cannot be checked. This CDR3 region has 13 residues. In germline, CDR1 is SQVTM, CDR2 ANQGSEA. The CDR3 loop is CSVVGQGRYEQYF.

The V and J genes are TRBV15 and TRBJ1-1; the TRBD1 assignment by TCRdb is unverifiable without DNA. The germline gives CDR1 LNHNV, CDR2 YYDKDF (reference sequence). The CDR3 contains 13 residues. The CDR3 region is CATSRGRDTEAFF.

This clonotype ranks as medium-sized in terms of frequency. This chain uses TRBV14 with TRBJ2-5; TCRdb designates TRBD1, a call that cannot be tested without DNA. Germline CDR1 is SGHDN and CDR2 is FVKESK. CDR3 length: 15 amino acids. The CDR3 sequence: CASSQWGTGRETQYF. The full variable domain, in which reference TRBV14 and TRBJ2-5 provide the parts outside the CDR3, is EAGVTQFPSHSVIEKGQTVTLRCDPISGHDNLYWYRRVMGKEIKFLLHFVKESKQDESGMPNNRFLAERTGGTYSTLKVQPAELEDSGVYFCASSQWGTGRETQYFGPGTRLLVL.

By frequency, this clonotype is medium-sized. The chain links TRBV12-3 or TRBV12-4 to TRBJ2-3. The CDR3 extends over 12 amino acids. CDR3 region: CASSPRSDTQYF.

The chain is built from TRBV2 and TRBJ2-3. The CDR3 length is 12 residues. CDR1 and CDR2 from the germline V gene are SNHLY and FYNNEI. CDR3 amino acids: CASSQHTDTQYF.

This clonotype is classed as medium-sized by frequency. This rearrangement joins TRBV7-9 to TRBJ2-7. The germline V gene encodes CDR1 SEHNR and CDR2 FQNEAQ (reference sequence). This CDR3 has 14 amino acids. This CDR3 reads CASSTTLDTYEQYF.

By frequency, this clonotype registers medium-sized. This sequence joins TRBV2 and TRBJ2-7; TCRdb reports TRBD1, a call that lacks DNA to check it against. This CDR3 has 15 residues. Germline V gene data show CDR1 as SNHLY and CDR2 as FYNNEI. The CDR3 sequence: CASSLGRGGPNEQYF.

J is TRBJ2-3 and V is TRBV6-6; TCRdb lists TRBD2, though no DNA is available to test this call. The CDR3 loop spans 16 amino acids. Per the germline V gene, CDR1 is MNHNY and CDR2 is SVGAGI (reference sequence). CDR3 in amino acids: CASSLLAGVGTDTQYF.

This chain links TRBV5-8 with TRBJ2-7; TCRdb reports TRBD2, a call that lacks DNA to check it against. This CDR3 is built from 16 residues. Germline CDR1 and CDR2: SGHTS and YDEGEE. CDR3 sequence reads: CASSLEPLVARYEQYF.

The genes are TRBV6-2 or TRBV6-3 and TRBJ2-7; TCRdb names TRBD2, which stays unverified in the absence of DNA. The CDR3 runs 16 residues. The germline CDR1 and CDR2 sequences are MNHEY and SVGEGT. The CDR3 protein is CASSYHRLAGEYEQYF.

Frequency places this clonotype as medium-sized. The gene calls are TRBV20-1 and TRBJ2-7. This CDR3 contains 13 residues. Looked up from germline, CDR1 is DFQATT and CDR2 is SNEGSKA (reference sequence). This chain's CDR3 is CSAEDRFTYEQYF.

Considering frequency, this clonotype is medium-sized. CDR3 in amino acids: CASSLAGSYEQYF. The chain joins TRBV7-9 to TRBJ2-7. Germline CDR1 SEHNR, CDR2 FQNEAQ (reference sequence). This CDR3 spans 13 amino acids.